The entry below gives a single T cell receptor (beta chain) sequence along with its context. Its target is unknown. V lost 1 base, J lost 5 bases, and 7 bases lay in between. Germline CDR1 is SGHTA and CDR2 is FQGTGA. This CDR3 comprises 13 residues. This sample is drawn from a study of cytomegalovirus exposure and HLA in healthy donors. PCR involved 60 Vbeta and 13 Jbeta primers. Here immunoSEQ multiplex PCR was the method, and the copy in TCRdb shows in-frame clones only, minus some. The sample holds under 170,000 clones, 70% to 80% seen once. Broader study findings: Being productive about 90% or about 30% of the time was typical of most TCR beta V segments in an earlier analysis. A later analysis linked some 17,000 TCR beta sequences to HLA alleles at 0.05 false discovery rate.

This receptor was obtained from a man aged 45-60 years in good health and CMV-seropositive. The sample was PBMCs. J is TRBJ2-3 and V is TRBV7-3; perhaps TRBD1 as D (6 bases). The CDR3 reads CASSLKGGDTQYF. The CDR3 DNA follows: TGTGCCAGCAGCTTAAAAGGGGGAGATACGCAGTATTTT.